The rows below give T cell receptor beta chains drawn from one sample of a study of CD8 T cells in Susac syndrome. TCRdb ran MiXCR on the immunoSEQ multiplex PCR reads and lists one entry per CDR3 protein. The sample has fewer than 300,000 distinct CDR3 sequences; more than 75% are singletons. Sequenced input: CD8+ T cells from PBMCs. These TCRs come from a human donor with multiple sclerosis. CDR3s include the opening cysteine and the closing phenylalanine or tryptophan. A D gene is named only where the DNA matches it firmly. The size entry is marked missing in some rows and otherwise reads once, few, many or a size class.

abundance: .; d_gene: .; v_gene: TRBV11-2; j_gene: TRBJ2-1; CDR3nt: TGTGCCAGCAGCTCGACGGGACTCCTGGGGGATGAGCAGTTCTTC; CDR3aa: CASSSTGLLGDEQFF
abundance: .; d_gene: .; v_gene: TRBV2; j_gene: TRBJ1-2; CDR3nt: TGTGCCAGCAGTGATGGAATCTACACCTTC; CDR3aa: CASSDGIYTF
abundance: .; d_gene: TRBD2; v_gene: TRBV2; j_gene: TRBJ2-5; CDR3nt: TGTGCCAGCAGTGACCGGGGGGGGATCCAAGAGACCCAGTACTTC; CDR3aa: CASSDRGGIQETQYF
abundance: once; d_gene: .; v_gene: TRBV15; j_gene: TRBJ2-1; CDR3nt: TGTGCCACCAGCAGAGATTTACTGGGAGAAGGGACCTACAATGAGCAGTTCTTC; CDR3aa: CATSRDLLGEGTYNEQFF
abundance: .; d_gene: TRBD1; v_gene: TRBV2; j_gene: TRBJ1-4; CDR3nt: TGTGCCAGCAGTGAGAAGGGACAGGTTATCAGGAATGAAAAACTGTTTTTT; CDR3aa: CASSEKGQVIRNEKLFF
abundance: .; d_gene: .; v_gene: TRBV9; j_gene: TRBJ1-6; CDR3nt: TGTGCCAGCGGATCACCCCTCCACTTT; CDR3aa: CASGSPLHF
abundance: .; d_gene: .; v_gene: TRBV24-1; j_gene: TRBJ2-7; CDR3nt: TGTGCCACTCCGTTAAAGGACTTC; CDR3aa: CATPLKDF
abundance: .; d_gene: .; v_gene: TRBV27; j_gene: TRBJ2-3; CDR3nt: TGTGCCAGCAGTTTAACGGGATATTCTATGGATACGCAGTATTTT; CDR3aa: CASSLTGYSMDTQYF
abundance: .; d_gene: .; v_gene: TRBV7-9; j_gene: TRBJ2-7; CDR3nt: TGTGCCAGCAGTCAAATCGGGGCCGACGAGCAGTACTTC; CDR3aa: CASSQIGADEQYF
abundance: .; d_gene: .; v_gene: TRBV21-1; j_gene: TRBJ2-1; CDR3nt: TGTGCCAGCAGCAAAGTTTCCGAAGCTGGGCAGGCCCCCTACAATGAGCAGTTCTTC; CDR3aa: CASSKVSEAGQAPYNEQFF
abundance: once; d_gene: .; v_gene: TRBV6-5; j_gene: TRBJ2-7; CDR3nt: TGTGCCAGCAGTTTGATGGACAGCTACGAGCAGTACTTC; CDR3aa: CASSLMDSYEQYF
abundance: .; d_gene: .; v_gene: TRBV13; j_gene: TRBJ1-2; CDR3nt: TGTGCCAGCAGCCCGAGGGCCTCAGGGATTTATGGCTACACCTTC; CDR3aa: CASSPRASGIYGYTF
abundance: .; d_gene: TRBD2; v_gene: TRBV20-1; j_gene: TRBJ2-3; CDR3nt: TGCAGTGCTAGAGAAAGTTGGACTAGCGGGAGCACAGATACGCAGTATTTT; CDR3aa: CSARESWTSGSTDTQYF
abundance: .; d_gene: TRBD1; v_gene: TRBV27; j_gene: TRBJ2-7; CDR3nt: TGTGCCAGCAGCTGGGTAGGGACAGGTTCCTACGAGCAGTACTTC; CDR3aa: CASSWVGTGSYEQYF
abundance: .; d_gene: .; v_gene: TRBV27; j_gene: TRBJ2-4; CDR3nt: TGTGCCAGCCTCTGGAAGAGCATTCAGTACTTC; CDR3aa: CASLWKSIQYF
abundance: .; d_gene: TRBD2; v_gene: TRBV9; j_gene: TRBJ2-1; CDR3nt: TGTGCCAGCAGCGTAGGTAGGACTAGGACAAATGAGCAGTTCTTC; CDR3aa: CASSVGRTRTNEQFF
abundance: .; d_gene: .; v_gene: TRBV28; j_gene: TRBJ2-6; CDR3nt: TGTGCCAGCAGTTCCCACGAGGACCCTGGGGCCAACGTCCTGACTTTC; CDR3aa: CASSSHEDPGANVLTF
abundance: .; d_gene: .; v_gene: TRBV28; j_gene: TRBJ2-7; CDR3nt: TGTGCCAGCAGTTTCGGATCCCACTACGAGCAGTACTTC; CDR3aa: CASSFGSHYEQYF
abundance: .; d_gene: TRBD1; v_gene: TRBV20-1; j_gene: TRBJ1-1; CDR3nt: TGCAGTGCTAGGGGACAGGGGGGATTTGGTTACACTGAAGCTTTCTTT; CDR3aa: CSARGQGGFGYTEAFF
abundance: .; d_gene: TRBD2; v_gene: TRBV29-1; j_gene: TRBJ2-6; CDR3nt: TGCAGCGTTGAACTAGCGGAGAGCTCTGGGGCCAACGTCCTGACTTTC; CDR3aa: CSVELAESSGANVLTF
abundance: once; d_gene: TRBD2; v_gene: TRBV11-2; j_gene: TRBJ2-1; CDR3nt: TGTGCCAGCAGCTTGACTAGCGGGAGGACCAATGAGCAGTTCTTC; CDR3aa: CASSLTSGRTNEQFF
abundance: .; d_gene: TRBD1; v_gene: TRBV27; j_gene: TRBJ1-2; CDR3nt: TGTGCCAGCAGTTTAGTCGGGACAGATTATGGCTACACCTTC; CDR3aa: CASSLVGTDYGYTF
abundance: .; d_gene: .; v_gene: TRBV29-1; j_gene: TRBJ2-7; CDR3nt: TGCAGCGTTGAAGAACCCACGAGCTCCTACGAGCAGTACTTC; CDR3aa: CSVEEPTSSYEQYF
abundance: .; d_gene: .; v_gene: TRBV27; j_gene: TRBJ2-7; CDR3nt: TGTGCCAGCGGATCGGGACTCCGGGAGTACTTC; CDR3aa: CASGSGLREYF
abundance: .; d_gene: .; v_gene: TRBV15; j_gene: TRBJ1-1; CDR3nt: TGTGCCACCAGCAGAGTGTCAGGGGAAGCTTTCTTT; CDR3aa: CATSRVSGEAFF
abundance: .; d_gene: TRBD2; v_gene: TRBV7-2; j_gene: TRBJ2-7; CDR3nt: TGTGCCAGCAGCTTAGAAGCGGGAGCATCCCACGAGCAGTACTTC; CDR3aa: CASSLEAGASHEQYF
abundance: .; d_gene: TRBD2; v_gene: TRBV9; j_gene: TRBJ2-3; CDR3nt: TGTGCCAGCAGCCAGAAGCTAGCGGGATCGACAGATACGCAGTATTTT; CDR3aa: CASSQKLAGSTDTQYF
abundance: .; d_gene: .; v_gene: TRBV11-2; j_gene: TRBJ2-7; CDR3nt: TGTGCCACCAGGGACTTTGCCCACGAGCAGTACTTC; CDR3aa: CATRDFAHEQYF
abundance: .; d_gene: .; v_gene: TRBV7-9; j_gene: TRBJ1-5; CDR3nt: TGTGCCAGCAGCTTAGCCGACAGGTGGGGTGAGCCCCAGCATTTT; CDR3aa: CASSLADRWGEPQHF
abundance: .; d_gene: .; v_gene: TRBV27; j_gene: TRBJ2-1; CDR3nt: TGTGCCAGCAGTTTAACCGGCGCGAAGGCCAATGAGCAGTTCTTC; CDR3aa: CASSLTGAKANEQFF
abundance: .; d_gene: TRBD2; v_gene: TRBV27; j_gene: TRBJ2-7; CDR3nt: TGTGCCAGCAGCTACGGACTAGCGGGAGTCTACGAGCAGTACTTC; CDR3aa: CASSYGLAGVYEQYF
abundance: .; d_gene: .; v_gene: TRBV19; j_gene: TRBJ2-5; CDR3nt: TGTGCCAGTAAGCCGGTCACTCAAGAGACCCAGTACTTC; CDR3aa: CASKPVTQETQYF
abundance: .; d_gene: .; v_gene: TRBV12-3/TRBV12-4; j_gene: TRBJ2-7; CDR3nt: TGTGCCAGCAGTTTTCGGGGGAGCCTATACGAGCAGTACTTC; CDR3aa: CASSFRGSLYEQYF
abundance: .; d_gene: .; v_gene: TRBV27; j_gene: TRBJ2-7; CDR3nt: TGTGCCAGCAGTTTATCGGCGGGAATCATGAAGCAGTACTTC; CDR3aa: CASSLSAGIMKQYF
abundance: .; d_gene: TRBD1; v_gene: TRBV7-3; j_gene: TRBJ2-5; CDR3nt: TGTGCCAGCAGCGAGGGACAGGGTGGTAAGGAGACCCAGTACTTC; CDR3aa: CASSEGQGGKETQYF
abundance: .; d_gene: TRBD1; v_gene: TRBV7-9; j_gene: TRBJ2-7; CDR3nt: TGTGCCAGCATGGGACAGGGACGCTACGAGCAGTACTTC; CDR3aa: CASMGQGRYEQYF